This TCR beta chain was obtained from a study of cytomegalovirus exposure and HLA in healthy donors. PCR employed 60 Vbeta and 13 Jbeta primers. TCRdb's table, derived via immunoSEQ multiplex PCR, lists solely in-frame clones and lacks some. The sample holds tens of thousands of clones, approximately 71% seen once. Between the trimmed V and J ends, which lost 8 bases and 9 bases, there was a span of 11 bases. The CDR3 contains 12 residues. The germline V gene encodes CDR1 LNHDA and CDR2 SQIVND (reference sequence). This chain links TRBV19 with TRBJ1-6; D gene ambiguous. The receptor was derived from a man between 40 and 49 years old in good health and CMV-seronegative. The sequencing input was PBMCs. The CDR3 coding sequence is TGTGCCAGTTCCCGGGAGCGTTCACCCCTCCACTTT. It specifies CASSRERSPLHF.